This is a list of T cell receptor beta chains from one sample in a study of cytomegalovirus exposure and HLA in healthy donors. Method: immunoSEQ multiplex PCR; TCRdb's copy keeps in-frame clones and lacks some. The data show 150,000 to 190,000 clones, approximately 72% seen once. The sample taken for sequencing was PBMCs. The source is a man aged 18-30 years in good health and CMV-seronegative. Both conserved end residues are part of each CDR3. Each record gives: J gene, V gene, D gene, clone size, CDR3 protein, CDR3 DNA. The D gene is left open where the match is weak. Where a row states a size, it is once, few, many or the class of an expanded clone; other rows omit it.

TRBJ2-3,TRBV5-6,NA,once,CASSLVDQALPHNTQYF,TGTGCCAGCAGCTTGGTAGACCAGGCCCTCCCCCATAATACGCAGTATTTT
TRBJ2-7,TRBV5-5,NA,NA,CASSHTGSQAGEQYF,TGTGCCAGCAGCCACACGGGGAGCCAGGCAGGCGAGCAGTACTTC
TRBJ2-7,TRBV7-6,NA,NA,CASSSHPPPKLRAYEQYF,TGTGCCAGCAGCTCCCACCCTCCTCCTAAGCTCCGAGCCTACGAGCAGTACTTC
TRBJ2-3,TRBV5-5,TRBD2,few,CASSYRAGGPDTQYF,TGTGCCAGCAGCTATCGAGCGGGAGGGCCAGATACGCAGTATTTT
TRBJ2-7,TRBV7-8,NA,NA,CASSLARGDRGLSF,TGTGCCAGCAGCTTAGCGCGGGGAGACCGGGGCCTGAGCTTC
TRBJ1-1,TRBV5-1,NA,few,CASSSRWGGNHEAFF,TGCGCCAGCAGCTCCAGATGGGGCGGGAACCATGAAGCTTTCTTT
TRBJ2-1,TRBV7-8,TRBD2,few,CASSIGTRDNEQFF,TGTGCCAGCAGCATCGGGACTAGGGATAATGAGCAGTTCTTC
TRBJ1-2,TRBV5-1,TRBD1,NA,CASSLVLFGRGPGGYTF,TGCGCCAGCAGCTTGGTTCTATTTGGCAGGGGGCCTGGTGGCTACACCTTC
TRBJ1-4,TRBV28,NA,NA,CASTISGLGNEKLFF,TGTGCCAGCACGATCTCAGGGCTAGGTAATGAAAAACTGTTTTTT
TRBJ2-7,TRBV5-6,NA,NA,CASSPGTIFSYEQYF,TGTGCCAGCAGCCCCGGGACAATTTTTTCCTACGAGCAGTACTTC
TRBJ2-1,TRBV7-6,TRBD2,NA,CASSSAGGANEQFF,TGTGCCAGCAGCTCAGCGGGGGGGGCCAATGAGCAGTTCTTC
TRBJ2-1,TRBV5-1,TRBD2,NA,CASSPGTSGRGEQFF,TGCGCCAGCAGCCCCGGGACTAGCGGGAGAGGGGAGCAGTTCTTC
TRBJ1-4,TRBV27,NA,NA,CASSSLGWEATNEKLFF,TGTGCCAGCAGTTCCCTCGGGTGGGAGGCAACTAATGAAAAACTGTTTTTT
TRBJ2-1,TRBV5-1,NA,NA,CASIGGNEQFF,TGCGCCAGCATCGGAGGAAATGAGCAGTTCTTC
TRBJ2-7,TRBV7-2,NA,NA,CASSAEAGQYF,TGTGCCAGCAGCGCCGAGGCGGGACAGTACTTC
TRBJ2-1,TRBV28,TRBD2,NA,CASSPRTSGPVYNEQFF,TGTGCCAGCAGTCCCAGGACTAGCGGGCCCGTTTACAATGAGCAGTTCTTC
TRBJ1-4,TRBV28,NA,NA,CASRWETEKLFF,TGTGCCAGCAGGTGGGAGACTGAAAAACTGTTTTTT
TRBJ2-5,TRBV18,NA,NA,CASSTGTETQYF,TGTGCCAGCTCTACAGGTACGGAGACCCAGTACTTC
TRBJ2-7,TRBV20-1,NA,once,CSARMIAWQYF,TGCAGTGCTAGGATGATAGCGTGGCAGTACTTC
TRBJ2-3,TRBV5-1,TRBD2,NA,CASSLRPSGVLLSTDTQYF,TGCGCCAGCAGCTTGAGGCCTAGCGGGGTTTTGTTGAGCACAGATACGCAGTATTTT
TRBJ2-2,TRBV2,NA,NA,CASSEAPRASDVGELFF,TGTGCCAGCAGTGAAGCCCCGAGGGCTAGCGACGTGGGGGAGCTGTTTTTT
TRBJ2-7,TRBV27,TRBD1,few,CASSLNAGTGVYEQYF,TGTGCCAGCAGTTTAAATGCGGGGACAGGGGTCTACGAGCAGTACTTC
TRBJ2-2,TRBV6-5,NA,few,CASRTGGANTGELFF,TGTGCCAGCAGGACGGGGGGCGCGAACACCGGGGAGCTGTTTTTT
TRBJ1-6,TRBV28,NA,NA,CASGDFRNSPLHF,TGTGCCAGCGGGGACTTTCGTAATTCACCCCTCCACTTT
TRBJ1-1,TRBV27,NA,NA,CASSPRVPFTEAFF,TGTGCCAGCAGTCCCAGGGTCCCCTTCACTGAAGCTTTCTTT
TRBJ1-6,TRBV4-1,NA,NA,CASSQDHLQGSNSPLHF,TGCGCCAGCAGCCAAGATCATCTCCAGGGTAGCAATTCACCCCTCCACTTT